This TCR beta chain was captured by sequencing in a study of blood T cell repertoires in COVID-19. Study-level information: The analysed material was cDNA or gDNA that came from T cells, B-cell-depleted T cells, or PBMCs.

The germline V gene encodes CDR1 MDHEN and CDR2 SYDVKM. V dropped 6 bases and J dropped 5 bases, with 14 bases sitting between them. The CDR3 extends over 13 amino acids. Under the authors' procedure: Researchers report that nucleated cell counts were estimated from reference gene primer amplification. Only in-frame clones appear in the TCRdb table, and some are missing; sequencing was by immunoSEQ multiplex PCR. The V and J calls and clone size are taken from that table; D and trimming were inferred from the DNA. The sample includes about 190,000 clones, about 81% of them seen just once. The J gene is TRBJ2-7, the V gene TRBV28, with D unclear. Source material: peripheral blood. The sequence was obtained from a woman aged 80 or older with COVID-19, enrolled during active disease. CDR3 sequence reads: CASSLPGLDEQYF. The CDR3 DNA sequence: TGTGCCAGCAGCTTACCCGGTTTGGACGAGCAGTACTTC.